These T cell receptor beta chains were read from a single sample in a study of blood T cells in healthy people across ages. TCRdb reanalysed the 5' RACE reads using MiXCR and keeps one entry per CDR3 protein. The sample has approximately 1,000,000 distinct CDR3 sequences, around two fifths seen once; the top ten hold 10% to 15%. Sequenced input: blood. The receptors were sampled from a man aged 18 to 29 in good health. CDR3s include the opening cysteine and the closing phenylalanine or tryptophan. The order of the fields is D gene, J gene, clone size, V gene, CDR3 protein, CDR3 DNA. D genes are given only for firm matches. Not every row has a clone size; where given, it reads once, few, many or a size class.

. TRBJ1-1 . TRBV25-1 CASTGAGEAFF TGTGCCAGCACCGGGGCGGGTGAAGCTTTCTTT
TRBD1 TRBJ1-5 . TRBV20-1 CSALPGQGPKNQPQHF TGCAGTGCACTACCGGGACAGGGGCCCAAAAATCAGCCCCAGCATTTT
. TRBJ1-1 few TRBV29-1 CSVRGARSLNTEAFF TGCAGCGTTCGGGGGGCCCGTTCATTGAACACTGAAGCTTTCTTT
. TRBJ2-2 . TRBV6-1 CASSELGGVTGELFF TGTGCCAGCAGTGAATTGGGTGGAGTCACCGGGGAGCTGTTTTTT
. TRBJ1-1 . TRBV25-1 CASSESGRKASEAFF TGTGCCAGCAGTGAATCGGGCAGAAAGGCGTCTGAAGCTTTCTTT
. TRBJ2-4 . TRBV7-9 CASSPFHGTPERDIQYF TGTGCCAGCAGCCCCTTCCACGGGACGCCCGAGCGGGACATTCAGTACTTC
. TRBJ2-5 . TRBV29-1 CSVVHLEDTQYF TGCAGCGTTGTCCATTTGGAGGATACCCAGTACTTC
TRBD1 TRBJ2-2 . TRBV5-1 CASSEQGARPLFF TGCGCCAGCAGCGAACAGGGGGCGCGTCCGCTGTTTTTT
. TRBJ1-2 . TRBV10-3 CAISESKAQGYGYTF TGTGCCATCAGTGAGTCGAAGGCTCAGGGCTATGGCTACACCTTC
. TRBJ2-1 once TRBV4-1 CANSPWEGAYNEQFF TGCGCCAACAGCCCCTGGGAGGGGGCATACAATGAGCAGTTCTTC
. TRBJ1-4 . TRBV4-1 CASSKPGPTEKLFF TGCGCCAGCAGTAAGCCCGGCCCTACTGAAAAACTGTTTTTT
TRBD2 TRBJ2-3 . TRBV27 CASSLFSVAGGTDTQYF TGTGCCAGCAGTTTATTCTCGGTAGCGGGAGGAACAGATACGCAGTATTTT
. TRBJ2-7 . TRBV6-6 CASSYSPNYEQYF TGTGCCAGCAGTTACTCCCCTAACTACGAGCAGTACTTC
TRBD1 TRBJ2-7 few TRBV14 CASSPSPGQGWAYEQYF TGTGCCAGCAGCCCTTCACCGGGACAGGGTTGGGCCTACGAGCAGTACTTC
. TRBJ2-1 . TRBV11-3 CASSLESADKQFF TGTGCCAGCAGCTTAGAATCGGCCGATAAGCAGTTCTTC
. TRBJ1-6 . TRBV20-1 CSAQEGANSPLHF TGCAGTGCCCAAGAAGGGGCCAATTCACCCCTCCACTTT
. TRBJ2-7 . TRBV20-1 CSAKAGTSFYWLYDLIEQYF TGCAGTGCCAAGGCCGGGACAAGTTTCTACTGGCTCTATGACTTGATAGAGCAGTACTTC
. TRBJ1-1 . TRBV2 CASRMDSNTEAFF TGTGCCAGCAGGATGGACAGCAACACTGAAGCTTTCTTT
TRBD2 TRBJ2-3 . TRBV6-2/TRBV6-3 CASKDSGDTQYF TGTGCCAGCAAGGATAGCGGGGATACGCAGTATTTT
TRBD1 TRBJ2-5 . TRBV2 CAGRTGALETQYF TGTGCCGGACGAACAGGGGCCTTGGAGACCCAGTACTTC
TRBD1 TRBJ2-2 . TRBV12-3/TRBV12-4 CASRTGDTGELFF TGTGCCAGCAGAACAGGGGACACCGGGGAGCTGTTTTTT
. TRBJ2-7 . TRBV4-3 CASSQDAGVWANYYEQYF TGCGCCAGCAGCCAAGATGCAGGGGTCTGGGCCAATTACTACGAGCAGTACTTC
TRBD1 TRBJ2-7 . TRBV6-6 CASSYSGQGSRALEQYF TGTGCCAGCAGTTACTCTGGACAGGGGAGTCGGGCACTCGAACAGTACTTC
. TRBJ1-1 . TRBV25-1 CAGPRENSEAFF TGTGCCGGTCCCAGGGAGAACAGTGAAGCTTTCTTT
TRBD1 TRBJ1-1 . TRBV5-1 CASSLAGGTPKAFF TGCGCCAGCAGCTTGGCAGGGGGCACTCCCAAAGCTTTCTTT
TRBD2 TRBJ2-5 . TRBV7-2 CASSPRAGTQETQYF TGTGCCAGCAGCCCCAGAGCGGGGACGCAAGAGACCCAGTACTTC
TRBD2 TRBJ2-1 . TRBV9 CASSLLAGGHSYNEQFF TGTGCCAGCAGCTTGTTAGCGGGGGGGCATAGCTACAATGAGCAGTTCTTC
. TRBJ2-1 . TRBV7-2 CASSLATGGSLKQFF TGTGCCAGCAGTTTAGCGACAGGTGGATCTTTGAAGCAGTTCTTC
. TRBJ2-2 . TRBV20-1 CSARANTGELSF TGCAGTGCTAGAGCGAACACCGGGGAGCTGTCTTTT
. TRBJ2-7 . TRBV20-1 CSASPSEQYF TGCAGTGCATCTCCAAGTGAGCAGTACTTC
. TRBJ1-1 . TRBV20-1 CSASAGDEAFF TGCAGTGCTAGCGCGGGAGATGAAGCTTTCTTT
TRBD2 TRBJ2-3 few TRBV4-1 CASSQLVAGKCTQYF TGCGCCAGCAGCCAACTGGTAGCGGGGAAGTGCACGCAGTATTTT
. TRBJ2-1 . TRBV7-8 CASSSSTTGFWEQFF TGTGCCAGCAGCTCTAGCACGACCGGTTTTTGGGAGCAGTTCTTC
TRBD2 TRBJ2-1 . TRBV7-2 CASSRRTSGVNEQFF TGTGCCAGCAGCCGTCGGACTAGCGGGGTAAATGAGCAGTTCTTC
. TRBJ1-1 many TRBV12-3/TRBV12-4 CASTSTATEAFF TGTGCCAGCACCTCAACGGCCACTGAAGCTTTCTTT
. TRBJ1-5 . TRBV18 CASSPPDRGPQHF TGTGCCAGCTCACCACCCGACCGGGGGCCCCAGCATTTT
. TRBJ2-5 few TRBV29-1 CSVEAWGDGGETQYF TGCAGCGTTGAAGCTTGGGGGGATGGCGGAGAGACCCAGTACTTC
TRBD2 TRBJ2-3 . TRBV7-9 CASSLDGGSSTDTQYF TGTGCCAGCAGCTTAGACGGGGGGAGCAGCACAGATACGCAGTATTTT
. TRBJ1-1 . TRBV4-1 CASSQGRGQGNTEAFF TGCGCCAGCAGCCAAGGCAGGGGTCAGGGGAACACTGAAGCTTTCTTT
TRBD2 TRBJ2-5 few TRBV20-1 CSAILAARKETQYF TGCAGTGCCATACTAGCGGCAAGAAAAGAGACCCAGTACTTC
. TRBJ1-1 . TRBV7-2 CASSTTGRVGVGTEAFF TGTGCCAGCTCTACAACGGGACGAGTAGGGGTCGGCACTGAAGCTTTCTTT
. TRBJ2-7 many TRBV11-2 CASSTGRGAYEQYF TGTGCCAGCAGCACCGGGCGCGGAGCCTACGAGCAGTACTTC
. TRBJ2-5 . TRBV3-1 CASSQEPSGTQYF TGTGCCAGCAGCCAAGAACCGAGTGGGACCCAGTACTTC
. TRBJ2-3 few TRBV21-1 CASSKVVAGNITDTQYF TGTGCCAGCAGCAAAGTCGTAGCGGGGAATATTACAGATACGCAGTATTTT
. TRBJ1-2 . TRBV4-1 CASSQSRGVTWGYTF TGCGCCAGCAGCCAATCTCGGGGGGTCACCTGGGGCTACACCTTC
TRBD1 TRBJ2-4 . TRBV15 CATSRQTGIVIQYF TGTGCCACCAGCAGGCAGACAGGGATAGTCATTCAGTACTTC
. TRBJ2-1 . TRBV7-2 CASNEGWLTNEQFF TGTGCCAGCAACGAGGGGTGGTTGACGAATGAGCAGTTCTTC
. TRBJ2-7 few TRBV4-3 CASSQASHPSYEQYF TGCGCCAGCAGCCAGGCGAGCCATCCGAGCTACGAGCAGTACTTC
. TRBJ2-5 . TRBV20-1 CSARAGTHQETQYF TGCAGTGCTAGGGCCGGGACTCACCAAGAGACCCAGTACTTC
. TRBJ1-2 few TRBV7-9 CASSLTAVNYGYTF TGTGCCAGCAGCTTAACTGCGGTGAACTATGGCTACACCTTC
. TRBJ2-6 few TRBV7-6 CASSRQTGSGANVLTF TGTGCCAGCAGCCGGCAGACAGGCTCTGGGGCCAACGTCCTGACTTTC
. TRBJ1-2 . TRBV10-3 CAISGVVGSGGYTF TGTGCCATCAGTGGCGTCGTAGGGTCTGGCGGCTACACCTTC
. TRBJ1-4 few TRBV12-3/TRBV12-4 CASSLNTRGANEKLFF TGTGCCAGCAGTCTTAACACCCGGGGGGCTAATGAAAAACTGTTTTTT
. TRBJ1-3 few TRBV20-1 CSARGWTASGNTIYF TGCAGTGCTAGAGGATGGACAGCCTCTGGAAACACCATATATTTT
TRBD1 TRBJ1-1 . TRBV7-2 CAGSLGQQNTEAFF TGTGCCGGCAGCCTGGGACAGCAGAACACTGAAGCTTTCTTT
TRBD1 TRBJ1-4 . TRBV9 CASSADTGGRPKLFF TGTGCCAGCAGCGCCGATACAGGGGGACGCCCAAAACTGTTTTTT